This TCR beta chain originates from a study of tumor-infiltrating lymphocytes in localized non-small cell lung cancer. The CDR3 contains 15 residues. V was pared by 0 bases and J by 0 bases, with 8 bases between. Germline CDR1 is SGHKS and CDR2 is YYEKEE (reference sequence). The table came from immunoSEQ multiplex PCR; TCRdb's copy has only in-frame clones and leaves some out. The table lists 15,000 to 20,000 clones, roughly two thirds of them singletons, with 4.3% in the top ten. The sequence derives from a human donor with non-small cell lung cancer. Sequenced input: lung tumor tissue. The chain is built from TRBV5-5 and TRBJ2-3; D gene ambiguous. The DNA of the CDR3 is TGTGCCAGCAGCTTGGCCAGATATAGCACAGATACGCAGTATTTT. Protein sequence: CASSLARYSTDTQYF.